Listed below are T cell receptor beta chains from one sample, sequenced in a study of cytotoxic CD8 clonotypes in ibrutinib-treated CLL. Measured with immunoSEQ multiplex PCR; TCRdb has only the in-frame clones, and not every one. The data hold 100,000 to 150,000 clones, with roughly 88% observed a single time. Sample: PBMCs, taken after 24 months of ibrutinib treatment. Every receptor here comes from a human donor with chronic lymphocytic leukemia. The CDR3 runs from the conserved cysteine through the conserved F or W. The order of the fields is D gene, J gene, V gene, CDR3 length, clone size, CDR3 protein, CDR3 DNA. The D gene is left open where the match is weak. The size entry is marked missing in some rows and otherwise reads once, few, many or a size class.

. TRBJ2-2 TRBV28 14 . CASSLPGTTGELFF TGTGCCAGCAGCCTCCCTGGGACCACCGGGGAGCTGTTTTTT
TRBD1 TRBJ2-1 TRBV20-1 11 . CSAIRGSEQFF TGCAGTGCTATCAGGGGGAGCGAGCAGTTCTTC
TRBD1 TRBJ2-5 TRBV11-2 15 . CASSFDRGPQETQYF TGTGCCAGCAGCTTCGACAGGGGTCCTCAAGAGACCCAGTACTTC
. TRBJ2-1 TRBV15 15 once CATSRDRGTYNEQFF TGTGCCACCAGCAGAGATCGGGGAACCTACAATGAGCAGTTCTTC
. TRBJ1-5 TRBV28 15 . CASSAPRFSNQPQHF TGTGCCAGCAGCGCCCCCCGTTTCAGCAATCAGCCCCAGCATTTT
TRBD2 TRBJ2-1 TRBV2 17 once CASNKASGGASYNEQFF TGTGCCAGCAATAAGGCTAGCGGGGGGGCATCCTACAATGAGCAGTTCTTC
. TRBJ2-7 TRBV7-2 12 . CASSSHDYEQYF TGTGCCAGCAGCTCCCATGACTACGAGCAGTACTTC
. TRBJ2-1 TRBV29-1 15 . CSVEGLTSSYNEQFF TGCAGCGTTGAAGGGTTGACTAGCTCCTACAATGAGCAGTTCTTC
. TRBJ1-5 TRBV7-9 14 . CASSLETGNQPQHF TGTGCCAGCAGCTTAGAGACCGGAAATCAGCCCCAGCATTTT
TRBD1 TRBJ2-2 TRBV9 15 . CASSGTGLNTGELFF TGTGCCAGCAGCGGGACAGGGCTAAACACCGGGGAGCTGTTTTTT
TRBD2 TRBJ2-3 TRBV29-1 16 . CSVESSGGATTDTQYF TGCAGCGTTGAGTCTAGCGGGGGGGCAACCACAGATACGCAGTATTTT
. TRBJ1-5 TRBV11-2 15 . CASSLGGWSNQPQHF TGTGCCAGCAGCTTAGGCGGATGGAGCAATCAGCCCCAGCATTTT
TRBD1 TRBJ2-7 TRBV19 16 . CASSIDGQGGLYEQYF TGTGCCAGTAGTATAGACGGACAGGGGGGATTGTACGAGCAGTACTTC
. TRBJ1-3 TRBV7-2 15 . CASSLVRGAGNTIYF TGTGCCAGCAGCTTAGTACGCGGGGCCGGAAACACCATATATTTT